This T cell receptor beta chain was retrieved from a study of beta chain features in type 1 diabetes. Whole-study findings and limits: The naive, central memory and Treg TCRB repertoires showed an apparent similarity that was greater among patients than among healthy donors.

cDNA synthesis used the whole RNA isolate, giving expressed TCRB sequences. Method: immunoSEQ multiplex PCR; TCRdb's copy keeps in-frame clones and lacks some. The sample consists of around 280,000 clones, 8% of them appearing once. This clone appeared a few times. Its antigen is not known. Germline values: CDR1 LNHDA, CDR2 SQIVND (reference sequence). The CDR3 is 12 amino acids. V lost 5 bases, J lost 7 bases, and 11 bases lay in between. The specimen was central memory CD4+ T cells from blood. The TCR comes from a woman between 18 and 29 years old in good health. V gene TRBV19 combines with J gene TRBJ1-1; the D is unclear. This CDR3 is CASSLMDREAFF. In nucleotides, the CDR3 is TGTGCCAGTAGTCTCATGGACCGTGAAGCTTTCTTT.